This record looks at one T cell receptor beta chain sequence and its context. The identical CDR3 is also encoded by other nucleotide sequences in the sample. This entry comes from a study of blood T cell repertoires in COVID-19. Study at large: Sample material is recorded as cDNA or gDNA derived from T cells, B-cell-depleted T cells, or PBMCs.

The age range of participants was about 18 to 100 years, with residence in 20 to 25 US areas. Cohort 3 recovery required two negative PCRs, clearance, or symptom resolution. Germline lookup yields CDR1 SGHRS and CDR2 YFSETQ. The V and J ends lost 4 bases and 2 bases respectively, with 9 bases between them. The CDR3 extends over 13 amino acids. Sequenced by immunoSEQ multiplex PCR; TCRdb stores in-frame clones only, minus some. The sample lists 300,000 to 350,000 clones, 88% occurring once. The TCR was taken from a man aged 25-40 years who had recovered from COVID-19. The V and J genes are TRBV5-1 and TRBJ2-5, with a possible D match to TRBD1 (6 bases). Sequenced input: PBMCs or T cells enriched from blood (not recorded which). CDR3 nucleotide sequence: TGCGCCAGCAGCCTGGGACAACAAGAGACCCAGTACTTC. Protein sequence: CASSLGQQETQYF.